Below, 9 T cell receptor beta chains from the same sample are listed, as sequenced in a study of blood T cell repertoires in COVID-19. Generated by immunoSEQ multiplex PCR, the TCRdb table keeps only in-frame clones and is missing some. In the table there are about 200,000 clones, almost 90% of which are singletons. Sequenced material: peripheral blood. These receptors were obtained from a man between 18 and 35 years old with active or convalescent COVID-19.

V gene TRBV9 combines with J gene TRBJ1-6; the D is unclear. CDR3 size: 13 residues. The germline V and J ends were trimmed by 5 bases and 7 bases, with 10 bases remaining between them. The V gene's germline CDR1 is SGDLS and CDR2 YYNGEE. CDR3 residues: CASRFGVNSPLHF. In DNA, the CDR3 is TGTGCCAGCAGATTTGGAGTAAATTCACCCCTCCACTTT. Filled out from reference TRBV9 and TRBJ1-6, the complete variable domain reads DSGVTQTPKHLITATGQRVTLRCSPRSGDLSVYWYQQSLDQGLQFLIQYYNGEERAKGNILERFSAQQFPDLHSELNLSSLELGDSALYFCASRFGVNSPLHFGNGTRLTVT.

This clone has just one count. The chain recombines TRBV25-1 with TRBJ1-4; 7 nucleotides match TRBD1. V shed 5 bases, J shed 7 bases, and the junction held 13 bases outside the gene matches. CDR3 size: 16 residues. Germline assignment: CDR1 MGHDK and CDR2 SYGVNS. CDR3 sequence: CASSKKGAPFGEKLFF. The CDR3 nucleotides read TGTGCCAGCAGTAAAAAGGGGGCCCCTTTTGGTGAAAAACTGTTTTTT.

V usage is TRBV24-1 and J usage is TRBJ2-7; 11 positions match TRBD1. The length of the CDR3 is 16 residues. J lost 3 bases, V lost 5 bases, and 8 bases had no gene match. Germline assignment: CDR1 KGHDR and CDR2 SFDVKD. CDR3 region: CATSVSHGTGGYEQYF. For the CDR3, the DNA is TGTGCCACCAGTGTATCTCACGGGACAGGGGGCTACGAGCAGTACTTC.

The genes are TRBV28 and TRBJ2-7; D remains unclear. Deletions cut 2 bases from V and 0 bases from J, with 11 bases between. Looked up from germline, CDR1 is MDHEN and CDR2 is SYDVKM. The CDR3 has 15 amino acids. The CDR3 DNA reads TGTGCCAGCAGTTTAACTACGGTTGGCTCCTACGAGCAGTACTTC. This encodes CASSLTTVGSYEQYF. Looking up the rest from reference TRBV28 and TRBJ2-7 gives the full variable domain: DVKVTQSSRYLVKRTGEKVFLECVQDMDHENMFWYRQDPGLGLRLIYFSYDVKMKEKGDIPEGYSVSREKKERFSLILESASTNQTSMYLCASSLTTVGSYEQYFGPGTRLTVT.

The J gene is TRBJ2-5, the V gene TRBV7-7; 9 nucleotides agree with TRBD2. CDR1 SSHAT and CDR2 FNYEAQ come from the germline V gene (reference sequence). Germline trimming cut 4 bases from V and 2 bases from J; bases unmatched to any gene: 14. The CDR3 runs to 18 residues. The CDR3 coding sequence is TGTGCCAGCAGCTCCCAGTCGGGGACTAGCCGATTTCAAGAGACCCAGTACTTC. Residues: CASSSQSGTSRFQETQYF.

This chain joins TRBV5-1 and TRBJ2-2, with 9 nucleotides matching TRBD2. After removal of 3 bases from V and 7 bases from J, the junction contained 7 bases not matched to a gene. CDR1 is SGHRS, CDR2 YFSETQ, per germline. The CDR3 has 15 amino acids. The CDR3 loop is CASSSRGSGSGELFF. The CDR3 DNA is TGCGCCAGCAGCTCCCGAGGTAGCGGGAGCGGGGAGCTGTTTTTT.

The sample holds many counts of this clone. The genes are TRBV6-1 and TRBJ1-5; D is undetermined. The CDR3 runs 16 residues. Germline V gene sequence: CDR1 MNHNS, CDR2 SASEGT. V shed 1 base and J shed 2 bases, with 12 bases lying between them. This CDR3 is CASSEEEGVGNQPQHF. CDR3 nucleotides: TGTGCCAGCAGTGAAGAAGAGGGTGTTGGCAATCAGCCCCAGCATTTT.

This chain links TRBV6-5 with TRBJ2-7; D is unresolved. V shed 1 base and J shed 6 bases, with 13 bases lying between them. The CDR3 covers 14 residues. Germline values: CDR1 MNHEY, CDR2 SVGAGI. This CDR3 reads CASSYYQVPREQYF. The CDR3 nucleotides are TGTGCCAGCAGTTACTATCAGGTCCCGCGCGAGCAGTACTTC.

V gene TRBV30 combines with J gene TRBJ2-4; TRBD2 matches 9 bases. CDR3 length: 13 amino acids. V lost 3 bases, J lost 7 bases, and 4 bases stayed unmatched. The germline V gene has CDR1 GTSNPN and CDR2 SVGIG (reference sequence). CDR3 amino acids: CAWRIAGVNIQYF. The CDR3 bases are TGTGCCTGGAGAATAGCGGGAGTCAACATTCAGTACTTC.